Described below is a single TCR beta chain sequence and its context. Its antigen is unidentified. Systemic immunosuppression or autoimmune disease history was grounds to exclude patients. The CDR3 runs to 13 residues. Germline assignment: CDR1 MNHEY and CDR2 SMNVEV (reference sequence). J was trimmed by 6 bases and V by 6 bases; bases with no gene match: 2. The sample originates from a study of OX40 agonist ivuxolimab in advanced cancers. Background on the study: Each dose-escalation patient presented with hepatocellular carcinoma, melanoma, renal cell or head and neck cancer.

Some clones are missing from TCRdb's copy, which holds only in-frame ones; the method was immunoSEQ multiplex PCR. This sample has over 85,000 clones, with 91% found just once. General study findings and limits: Also present in some nonresponders was a low level of normalized T-cell clonal expansion. At doses 0.1 to 3.0 mg/kg, CD4+ and CD8+ clones expanded.

The specimen comprised CD4+ or CD8+ T cells sorted from blood, sampled in a trial of the OX40 agonist ivuxolimab. The receptor comes from an adult with an advanced solid tumor such as melanoma, head and neck, liver or kidney cancer. The V gene is TRBV27, the J gene TRBJ2-4; 10 bases are a match to TRBD1. The CDR3 DNA sequence: TGTGCCAGCAGCCGGGACAGGGGAAACATTCAGTACTTC. Its translation is CASSRDRGNIQYF.